This T cell receptor beta chain was found in a study of blood T cell repertoires in COVID-19. Overall study context: Acute and convalescent COVID-19 samples came from the United States, Italy and Spain. PBMCs, B-cell-depleted T cells, or T cells were the source of the cDNA or gDNA that made up the material.

Clones were sequenced by immunoSEQ multiplex PCR, and TCRdb holds only the in-frame ones, with some missing. Here the sample spans 350,000 or so clones, more than 90% being singletons. V gave up 1 base and J gave up 4 bases, with 10 bases separating them. The CDR3 spans 14 residues. From germline, CDR1 is SEHNR and CDR2 FQNEAQ (reference sequence). The J gene is TRBJ1-2, the V gene TRBV7-9; D uncertain. The sequenced sample was PBMCs or T cells enriched from blood (not recorded which). This TCR derives from a woman aged 30 to 39 who had recovered from COVID-19. The CDR3 DNA reads as TGTGCCAGCAGCTTAGTTGGAGGAATCTATGGCTACACCTTC. This codes for CASSLVGGIYGYTF.